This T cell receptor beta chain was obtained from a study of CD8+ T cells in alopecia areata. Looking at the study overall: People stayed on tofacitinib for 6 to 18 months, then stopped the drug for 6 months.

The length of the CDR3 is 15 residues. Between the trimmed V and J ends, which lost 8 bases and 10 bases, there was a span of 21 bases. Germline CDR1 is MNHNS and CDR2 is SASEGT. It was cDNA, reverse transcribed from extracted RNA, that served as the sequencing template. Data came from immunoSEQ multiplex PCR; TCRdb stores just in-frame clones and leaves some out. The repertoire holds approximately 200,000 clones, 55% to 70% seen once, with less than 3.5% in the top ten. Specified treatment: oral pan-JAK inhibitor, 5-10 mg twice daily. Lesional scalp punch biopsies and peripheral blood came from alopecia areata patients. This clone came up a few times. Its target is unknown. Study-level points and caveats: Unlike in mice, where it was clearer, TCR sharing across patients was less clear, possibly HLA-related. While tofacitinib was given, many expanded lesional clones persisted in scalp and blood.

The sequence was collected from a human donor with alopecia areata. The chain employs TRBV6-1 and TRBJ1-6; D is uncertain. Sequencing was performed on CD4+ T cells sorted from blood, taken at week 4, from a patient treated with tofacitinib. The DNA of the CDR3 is TGTGCCAGCGCCGGAAGCCGGGGAGAAGGGTCACCCCTCCACTTT. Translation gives CASAGSRGEGSPLHF.